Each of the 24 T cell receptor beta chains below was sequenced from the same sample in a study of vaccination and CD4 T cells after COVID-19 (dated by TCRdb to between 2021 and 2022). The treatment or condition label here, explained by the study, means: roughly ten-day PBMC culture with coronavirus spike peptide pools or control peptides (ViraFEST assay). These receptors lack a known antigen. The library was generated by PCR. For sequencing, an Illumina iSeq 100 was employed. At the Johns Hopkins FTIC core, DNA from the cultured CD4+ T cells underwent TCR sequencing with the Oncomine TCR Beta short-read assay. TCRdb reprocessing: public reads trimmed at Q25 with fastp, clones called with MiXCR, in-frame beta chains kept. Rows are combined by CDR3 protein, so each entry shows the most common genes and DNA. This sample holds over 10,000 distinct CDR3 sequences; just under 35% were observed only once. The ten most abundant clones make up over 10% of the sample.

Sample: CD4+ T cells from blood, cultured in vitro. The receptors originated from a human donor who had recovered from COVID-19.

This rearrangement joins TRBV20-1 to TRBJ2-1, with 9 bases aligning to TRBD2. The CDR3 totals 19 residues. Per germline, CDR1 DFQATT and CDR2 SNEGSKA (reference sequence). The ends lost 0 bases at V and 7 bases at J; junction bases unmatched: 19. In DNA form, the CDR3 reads TGCAGTGCTAGAGATGATAGCCCGAGCGGGAGGCCGCGGTGGAATGAGCAGTTCTTC. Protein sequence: CSARDDSPSGRPRWNEQFF.

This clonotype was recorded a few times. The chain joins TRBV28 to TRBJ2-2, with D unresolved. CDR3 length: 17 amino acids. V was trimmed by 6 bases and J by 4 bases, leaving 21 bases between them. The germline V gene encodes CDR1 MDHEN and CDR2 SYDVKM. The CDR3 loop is CASSPSYPASGTGELFF. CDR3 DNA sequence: TGTGCCAGCAGCCCCTCATACCCGGCCTCGGGCACCGGGGAGCTGTTTTTT.

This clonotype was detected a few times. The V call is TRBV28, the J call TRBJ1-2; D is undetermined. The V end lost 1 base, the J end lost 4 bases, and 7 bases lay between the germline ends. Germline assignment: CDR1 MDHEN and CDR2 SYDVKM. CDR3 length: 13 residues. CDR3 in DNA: TGTGCCAGCAGTTTATCGGCCACCTATGGCTACACCTTC. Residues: CASSLSATYGYTF.

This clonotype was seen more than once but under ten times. As DNA, the CDR3 is TGTGCCAGCAGCTTAGTATATTTGGGGACTAGCATTGGGGGATCGGACGAGCAGTACTTC. Encoded protein: CASSLVYLGTSIGGSDEQYF. The chain recombines TRBV7-9 with TRBJ2-7; 9 bases align to TRBD2. This CDR3 spans 20 amino acids. Looked up from germline, CDR1 is SEHNR and CDR2 is FQNEAQ (reference sequence). Losses at the gene ends were 1 base for V and 5 bases for J; bases not matched to a gene: 21.

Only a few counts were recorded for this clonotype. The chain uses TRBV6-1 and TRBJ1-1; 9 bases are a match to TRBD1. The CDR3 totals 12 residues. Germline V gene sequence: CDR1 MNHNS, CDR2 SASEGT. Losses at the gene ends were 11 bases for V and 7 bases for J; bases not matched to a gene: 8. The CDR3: CAPGGTGFEAFF. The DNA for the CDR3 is TGTGCCCCAGGGGGGACAGGGTTTGAAGCTTTCTTT.

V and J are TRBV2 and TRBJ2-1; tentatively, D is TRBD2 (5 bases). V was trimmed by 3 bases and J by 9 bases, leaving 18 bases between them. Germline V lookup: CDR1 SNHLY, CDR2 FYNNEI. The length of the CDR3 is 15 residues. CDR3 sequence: CASSDLAPSTAEQFF. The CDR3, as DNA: TGTGCCAGCAGTGATCTAGCTCCCTCCACAGCTGAGCAGTTCTTC.

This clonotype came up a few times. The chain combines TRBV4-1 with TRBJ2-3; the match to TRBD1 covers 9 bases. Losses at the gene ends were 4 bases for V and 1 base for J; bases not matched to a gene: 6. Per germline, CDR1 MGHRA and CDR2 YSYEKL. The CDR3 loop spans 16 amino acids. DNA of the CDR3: TGCGCCAGCAGCCGAGCTACAGGGGGCCGCACAGATACGCAGTATTTT. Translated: CASSRATGGRTDTQYF.

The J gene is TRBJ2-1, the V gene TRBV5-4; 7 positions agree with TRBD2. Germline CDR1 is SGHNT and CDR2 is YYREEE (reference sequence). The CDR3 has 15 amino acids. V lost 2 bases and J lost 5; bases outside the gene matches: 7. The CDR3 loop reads CASSFGGLSDNEQFF. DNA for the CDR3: TGTGCCAGCAGCTTCGGGGGACTATCCGACAATGAGCAGTTCTTC.

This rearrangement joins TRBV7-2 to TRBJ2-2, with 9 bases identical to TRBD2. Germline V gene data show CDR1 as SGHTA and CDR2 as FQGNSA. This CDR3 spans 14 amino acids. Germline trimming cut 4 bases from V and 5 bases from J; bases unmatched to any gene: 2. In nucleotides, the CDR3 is TGTGCCAGCAGCTACGGACTAGCGACCGGGGAGCTGTTTTTT. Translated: CASSYGLATGELFF. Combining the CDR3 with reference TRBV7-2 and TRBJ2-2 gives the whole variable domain GAGVSQSPSNKVTEKGKDVELRCDPISGHTALYWYRQSLGQGLEFLIYFQGNSAPDKSGLPSDRFSAERTGGSVSTLTIQRTQQEDSAVYLCASSYGLATGELFFGEGSRLTVL.

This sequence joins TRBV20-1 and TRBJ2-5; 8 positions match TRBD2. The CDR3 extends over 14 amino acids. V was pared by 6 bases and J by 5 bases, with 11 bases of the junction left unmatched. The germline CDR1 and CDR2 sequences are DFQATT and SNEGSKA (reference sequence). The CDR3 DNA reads TGCAGTGCCCTTCGAAGCGGGAGAACCGAGACCCAGTACTTC. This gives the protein CSALRSGRTETQYF.

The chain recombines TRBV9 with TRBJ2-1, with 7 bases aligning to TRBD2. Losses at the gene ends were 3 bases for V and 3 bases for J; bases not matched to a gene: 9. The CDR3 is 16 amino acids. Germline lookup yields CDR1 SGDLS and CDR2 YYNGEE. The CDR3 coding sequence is TGTGCCAGCAGCGGAATTAGCGGGTTAGTCTACAATGAGCAGTTCTTC. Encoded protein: CASSGISGLVYNEQFF.

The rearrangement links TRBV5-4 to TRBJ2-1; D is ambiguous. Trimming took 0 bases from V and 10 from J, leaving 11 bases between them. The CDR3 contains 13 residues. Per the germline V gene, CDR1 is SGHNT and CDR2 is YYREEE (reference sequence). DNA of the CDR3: TGTGCCAGCAGCTTGGAGTGGGGTGGGGAGCAGTTCTTC. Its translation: CASSLEWGGEQFF.

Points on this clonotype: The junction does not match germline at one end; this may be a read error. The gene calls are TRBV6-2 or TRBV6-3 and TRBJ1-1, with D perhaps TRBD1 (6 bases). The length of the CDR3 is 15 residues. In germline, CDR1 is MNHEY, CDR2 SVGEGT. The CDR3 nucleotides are TGTGCCAGCAGTTACTCGCTCGGGGGGGACACTAAAGCTTTCTTT. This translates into CASSYSLGGDTKAFF.

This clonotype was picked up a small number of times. The CDR3 is CASRRGLENTDTQYF. CDR3 bases: TGTGCCAGCAGACGGGGACTAGAGAACACAGATACGCAGTATTTT. The rearrangement joins TRBV7-9 to TRBJ2-3, with 8 bases fitting TRBD2. The CDR3 consists of 15 residues. V shed 6 bases and J 2 bases; nucleotides not matched to a gene: 7. Germline CDR1 SEHNR, CDR2 FQNEAQ (reference sequence).

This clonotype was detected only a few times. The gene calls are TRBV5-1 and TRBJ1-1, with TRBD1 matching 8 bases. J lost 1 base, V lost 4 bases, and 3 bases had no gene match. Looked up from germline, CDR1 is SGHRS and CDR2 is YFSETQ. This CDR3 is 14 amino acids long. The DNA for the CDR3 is TGCGCCAGCAGCGTGGGACAGGCGAACACTGAAGCTTTCTTT. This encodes CASSVGQANTEAFF. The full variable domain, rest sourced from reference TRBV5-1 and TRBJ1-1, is KAGVTQTPRYLIKTRGQQVTLSCSPISGHRSVSWYQQTPGQGLQFLFEYFSETQRNKGNFPGRFSGRQFSNSRSEMNVSTLELGDSALYLCASSVGQANTEAFFGQGTRLTVV.

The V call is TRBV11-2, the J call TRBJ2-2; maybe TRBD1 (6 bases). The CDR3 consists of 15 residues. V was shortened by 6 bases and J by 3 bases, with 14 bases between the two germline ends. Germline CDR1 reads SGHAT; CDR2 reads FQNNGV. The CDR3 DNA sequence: TGTGCCAGCAGTCGACAGGTTTTCGACACCGGGGAGCTGTTTTTT. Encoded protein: CASSRQVFDTGELFF.

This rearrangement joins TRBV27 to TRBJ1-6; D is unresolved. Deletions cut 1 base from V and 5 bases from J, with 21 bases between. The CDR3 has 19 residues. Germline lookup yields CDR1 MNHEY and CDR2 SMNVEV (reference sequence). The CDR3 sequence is CASSLYWPLDGVNNSPLHF. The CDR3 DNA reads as TGTGCCAGCAGTTTATATTGGCCCCTCGACGGGGTTAATAATTCACCCCTCCACTTT.

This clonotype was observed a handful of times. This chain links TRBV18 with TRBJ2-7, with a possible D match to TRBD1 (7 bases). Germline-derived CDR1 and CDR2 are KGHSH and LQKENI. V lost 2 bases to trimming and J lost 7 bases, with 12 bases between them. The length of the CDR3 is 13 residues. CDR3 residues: CASSPWDSGEQYF. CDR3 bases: TGTGCCAGCTCACCATGGGACAGCGGGGAGCAGTACTTC. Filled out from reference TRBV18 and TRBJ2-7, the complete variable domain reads NAGVMQNPRHLVRRRGQEARLRCSPMKGHSHVYWYRQLPEEGLKFMVYLQKENIIDESGMPKERFSAEFPKEGPSILRIQQVVRGDSAAYFCASSPWDSGEQYFGPGTRLTVT.

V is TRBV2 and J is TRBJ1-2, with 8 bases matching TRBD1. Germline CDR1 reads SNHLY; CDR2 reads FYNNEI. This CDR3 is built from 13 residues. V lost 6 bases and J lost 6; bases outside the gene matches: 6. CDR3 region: CASSFMTGDGYTF. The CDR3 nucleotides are TGTGCCAGCAGCTTTATGACAGGGGATGGCTACACCTTC.

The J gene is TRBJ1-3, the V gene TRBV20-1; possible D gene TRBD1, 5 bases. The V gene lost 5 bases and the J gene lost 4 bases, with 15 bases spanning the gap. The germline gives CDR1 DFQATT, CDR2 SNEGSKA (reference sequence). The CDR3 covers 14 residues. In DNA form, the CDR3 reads TGCAGTGCTTCTAGGGGAAGGTCAGGAAACACCATATATTTT. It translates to CSASRGRSGNTIYF.

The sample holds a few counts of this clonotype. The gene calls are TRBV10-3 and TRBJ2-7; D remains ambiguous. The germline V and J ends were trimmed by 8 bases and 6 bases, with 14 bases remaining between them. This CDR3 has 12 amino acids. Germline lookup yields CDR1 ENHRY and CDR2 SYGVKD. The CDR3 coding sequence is TGTGCCATCTCCTCTCTAGTCGGCGAGCAGTACTTC. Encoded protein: CAISSLVGEQYF.

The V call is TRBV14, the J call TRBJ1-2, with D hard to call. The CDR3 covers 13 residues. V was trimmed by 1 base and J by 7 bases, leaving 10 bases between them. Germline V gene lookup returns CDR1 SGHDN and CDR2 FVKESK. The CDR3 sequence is CASSQGVHSGYTF. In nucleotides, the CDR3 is TGTGCCAGCAGCCAAGGGGTTCACAGTGGCTACACCTTC.

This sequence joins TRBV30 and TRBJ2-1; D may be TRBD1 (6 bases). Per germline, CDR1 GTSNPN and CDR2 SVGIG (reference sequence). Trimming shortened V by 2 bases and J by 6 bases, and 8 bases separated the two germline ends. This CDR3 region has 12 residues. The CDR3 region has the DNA TGTGCCTGGAGTACACAGGGCAATGAGCAGTTCTTC. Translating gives CAWSTQGNEQFF.

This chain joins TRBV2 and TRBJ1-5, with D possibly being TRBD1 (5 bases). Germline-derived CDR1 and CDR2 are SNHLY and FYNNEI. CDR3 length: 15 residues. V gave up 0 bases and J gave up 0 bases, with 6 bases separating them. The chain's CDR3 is CASSEAQVSNQPQHF. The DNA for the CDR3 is TGTGCCAGCAGTGAAGCACAGGTTAGCAATCAGCCCCAGCATTTT.